This TCR beta chain was documented in a study of shared T cell receptors in the human thymus. Repertoires were generated with immunoSEQ multiplex PCR, while TCRdb's copy carries only in-frame clones and drops some. The data contain 600,000 or so clones, more than 75% of them singletons. The CDR3 runs 16 residues. Germline V gene lookup returns CDR1 SGHKS and CDR2 YYEKEE (reference sequence). As regards this clone: One end of the junction does not line up with germline, which may come from a read error.

This same sample was also taken into another study, of human thymus T cells. From that second work: Congenital heart defects were the reason for the corrective surgery that the donors, healthy Finnish infants, were having. Thymus tissue was removed during corrective cardiac surgery. Repertoires from thymus and blood appeared to show biased V and J gene usage.

The receptor was derived from a boy under two years old with a congenital heart defect. The rearrangement links TRBV5-5 to TRBJ2-7, with a possible D match to TRBD2 (6 bases). Sequencing used thymocytes. The CDR3 is CASSLGGEHRFSRMCF. DNA of the CDR3: TGTGCCAGCAGCTTGGGGGGGGAGCACCGATTCTCGAGAATGTGTTTC.